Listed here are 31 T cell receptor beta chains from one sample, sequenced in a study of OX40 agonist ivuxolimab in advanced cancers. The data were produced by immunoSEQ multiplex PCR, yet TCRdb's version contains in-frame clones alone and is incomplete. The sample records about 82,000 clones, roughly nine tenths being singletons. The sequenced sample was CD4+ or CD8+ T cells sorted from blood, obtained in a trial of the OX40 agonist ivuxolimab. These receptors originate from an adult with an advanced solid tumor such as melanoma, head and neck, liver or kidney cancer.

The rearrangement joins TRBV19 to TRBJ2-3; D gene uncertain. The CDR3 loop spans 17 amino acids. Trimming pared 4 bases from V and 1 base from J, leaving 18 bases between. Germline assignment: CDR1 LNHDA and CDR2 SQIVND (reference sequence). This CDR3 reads CASSTGSVYWGTDTQYF. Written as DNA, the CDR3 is TGTGCCAGTAGTACCGGATCGGTATATTGGGGCACAGATACGCAGTATTTT.

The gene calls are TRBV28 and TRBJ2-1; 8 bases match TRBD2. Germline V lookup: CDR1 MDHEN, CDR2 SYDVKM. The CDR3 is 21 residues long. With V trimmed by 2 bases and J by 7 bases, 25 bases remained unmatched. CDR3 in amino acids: CASSLPRRGWEVGGRRNEQFF. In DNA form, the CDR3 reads TGTGCCAGCAGTTTACCCCGCCGAGGTTGGGAGGTGGGCGGGAGGCGGAATGAGCAGTTCTTC.

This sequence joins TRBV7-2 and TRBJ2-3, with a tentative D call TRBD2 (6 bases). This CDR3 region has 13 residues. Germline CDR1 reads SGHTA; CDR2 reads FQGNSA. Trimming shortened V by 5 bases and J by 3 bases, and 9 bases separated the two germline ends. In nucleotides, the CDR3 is TGTGCCAGCAGCCGGGACTTTACAGATACGCAGTATTTT. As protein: CASSRDFTDTQYF.

The CDR3 nucleotides are TGTGCCAGCAGCTGGACTAGCGGTTACGAGCAGTACTTC. This gives the protein CASSWTSGYEQYF. The gene calls are TRBV5-4 and TRBJ2-7, with 10 bases lining up with TRBD2. V trimming: 3 bases; J trimming: 4 bases; junction bases outside the gene matches: 1. From germline, CDR1 is SGHNT and CDR2 YYREEE (reference sequence). The CDR3 covers 13 residues.

The CDR3 region has the DNA TGTGCCAGCAGCGTTTGGGGGATCGACACAGATACGCAGTATTTT. Its translation: CASSVWGIDTDTQYF. The chain has TRBV9 and TRBJ2-3; possibly TRBD1 or TRBD2 for D (5 bases each). Germline values: CDR1 SGDLS, CDR2 YYNGEE. Trimming shortened V by 2 bases and J by 2 bases, and 12 bases separated the two germline ends. The CDR3 has 15 amino acids.

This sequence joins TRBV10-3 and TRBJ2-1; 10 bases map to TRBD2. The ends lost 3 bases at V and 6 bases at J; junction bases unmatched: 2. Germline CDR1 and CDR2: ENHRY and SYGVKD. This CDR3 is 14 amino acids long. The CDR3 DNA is TGTGCCATCAGTGACGGACTAGCGGCCAATGAGCAGTTCTTC. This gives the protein CAISDGLAANEQFF.

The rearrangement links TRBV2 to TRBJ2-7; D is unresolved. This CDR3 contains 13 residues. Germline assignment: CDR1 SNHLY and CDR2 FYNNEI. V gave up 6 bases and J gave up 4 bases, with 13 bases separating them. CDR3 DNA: TGTGCCAGCAGGTTCGGCGCCTTTTACGAGCAGTACTTC. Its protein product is CASRFGAFYEQYF.

In DNA, the CDR3 is TGTGCCAGCAGTCAGACAGGGGGTCTTGAAAAACTGTTTTTT. Encoded protein: CASSQTGGLEKLFF. The rearrangement links TRBV6-6 to TRBJ1-4, with 9 nucleotides matching TRBD1. Trimming removed 5 bases from V and 7 bases from J; junction bases left unmatched: 5. Germline-derived CDR1 and CDR2 are MNHNY and SVGAGI (reference sequence). The CDR3 is 14 residues long.

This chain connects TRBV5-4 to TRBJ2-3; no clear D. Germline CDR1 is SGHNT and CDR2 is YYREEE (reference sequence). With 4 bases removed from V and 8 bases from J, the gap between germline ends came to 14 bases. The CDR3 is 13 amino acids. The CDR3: CASSPWTSGTQYF. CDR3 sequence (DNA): TGTGCCAGCAGCCCATGGACGTCGGGTACGCAGTATTTT.

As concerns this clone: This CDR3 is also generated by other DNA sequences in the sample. In nucleotides, the CDR3 is TGTGCCATCAGTGAGTCGGGACAGCTCAATCAGCCCCAGCATTTT. This translates into CAISESGQLNQPQHF. The chain recombines TRBV10-3 with TRBJ1-5; 7 positions match TRBD1. Losses at the gene ends were 0 bases for V and 3 bases for J; bases not matched to a gene: 2. CDR1 is ENHRY, CDR2 SYGVKD, per germline. The CDR3 sequence is 15 residues long.

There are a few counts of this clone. The CDR3 nucleotides read TGTGCCAGTCGACAGGGGGCTAGCACTGAAGCTTTCTTT. Its protein product is CASRQGASTEAFF. The chain joins TRBV19 to TRBJ1-1; 10 bases line up with TRBD1. The CDR3 has 13 amino acids. Germline V gives CDR1 LNHDA, CDR2 SQIVND (reference sequence). The V gene end was trimmed by 8 bases and the J gene end by 4 bases; junction bases not matched to a gene: 4.

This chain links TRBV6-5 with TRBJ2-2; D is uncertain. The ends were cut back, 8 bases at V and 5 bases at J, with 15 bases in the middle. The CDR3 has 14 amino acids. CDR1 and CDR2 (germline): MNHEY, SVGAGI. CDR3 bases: TGTGCCAGCCGCCGGGTCGAACCTACCGGGGAGCTGTTTTTT. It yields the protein CASRRVEPTGELFF.

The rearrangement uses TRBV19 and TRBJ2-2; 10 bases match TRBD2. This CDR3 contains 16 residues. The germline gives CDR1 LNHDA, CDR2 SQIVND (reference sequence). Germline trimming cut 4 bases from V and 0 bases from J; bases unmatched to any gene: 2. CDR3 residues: CASSKLAGPNTGELFF. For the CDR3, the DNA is TGTGCCAGTAGTAAACTAGCGGGACCGAACACCGGGGAGCTGTTTTTT.

CDR3 coding DNA: TGTGCCAGCAGTTTAACAGACCTCAATCAGCCCCAGCATTTT. Protein: CASSLTDLNQPQHF. The chain links TRBV28 to TRBJ1-5; D gene uncertain. Trimming took 2 bases from V and 3 from J, leaving 8 bases between them. CDR1 and CDR2 (germline): MDHEN, SYDVKM. The CDR3 sequence is 14 residues long.

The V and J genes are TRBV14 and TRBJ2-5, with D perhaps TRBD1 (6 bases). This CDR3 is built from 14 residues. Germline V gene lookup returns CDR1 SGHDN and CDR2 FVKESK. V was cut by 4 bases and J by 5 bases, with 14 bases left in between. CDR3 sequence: CASSPRTAGETQYF. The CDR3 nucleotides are TGTGCCAGCAGCCCTCGGACAGCTGGGGAGACCCAGTACTTC.

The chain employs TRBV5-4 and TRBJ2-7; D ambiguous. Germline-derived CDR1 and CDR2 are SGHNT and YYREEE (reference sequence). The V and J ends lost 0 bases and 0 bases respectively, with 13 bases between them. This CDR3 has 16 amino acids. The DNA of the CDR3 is TGTGCCAGCAGCTTGGCCTCCAGGAAGAGCTCCTACGAGCAGTACTTC. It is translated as CASSLASRKSSYEQYF.

The CDR3 region has the DNA TGTGCCACCTCCGGGACGCCTGCAACGACTAATGAAAAACTGTTTTTT. Amino acids: CATSGTPATTNEKLFF. This chain joins TRBV18 and TRBJ1-4; a weak D match, TRBD1 (5 bases). Germline lookup yields CDR1 KGHSH and CDR2 LQKENI. The CDR3 contains 16 residues. Trimming took 10 bases from V and 2 from J, leaving 20 bases between them.

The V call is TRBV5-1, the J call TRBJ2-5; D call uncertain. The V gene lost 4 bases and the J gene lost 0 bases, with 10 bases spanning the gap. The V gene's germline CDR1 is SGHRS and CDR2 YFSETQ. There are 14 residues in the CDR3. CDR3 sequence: CASSVRSYQETQYF. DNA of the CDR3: TGCGCCAGCAGCGTTCGGTCTTACCAAGAGACCCAGTACTTC.

The CDR3 here is CASSTSGRNEQYF. CDR3 DNA: TGTGCCAGTAGCACTAGCGGGAGAAACGAGCAGTACTTC. The V and J genes are TRBV19 and TRBJ2-7; 11 bases fit TRBD2. Trimming took 6 bases from V and 5 from J; bases not matched to a gene: 3. The CDR3 consists of 13 residues. The germline V gene encodes CDR1 LNHDA and CDR2 SQIVND (reference sequence).

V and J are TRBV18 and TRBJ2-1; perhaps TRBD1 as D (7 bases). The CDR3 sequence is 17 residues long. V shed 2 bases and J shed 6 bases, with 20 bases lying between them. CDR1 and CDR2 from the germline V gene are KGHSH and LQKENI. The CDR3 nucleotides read TGTGCCAGCTCACCAACCTTGTCCCAGGGGGGTCTCAATGAGCAGTTCTTC. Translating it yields CASSPTLSQGGLNEQFF.

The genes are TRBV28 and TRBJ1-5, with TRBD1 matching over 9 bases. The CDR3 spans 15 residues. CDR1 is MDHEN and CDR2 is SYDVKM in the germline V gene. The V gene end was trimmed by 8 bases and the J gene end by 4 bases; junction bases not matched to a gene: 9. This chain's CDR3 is CASGPDRGKNQPQHF. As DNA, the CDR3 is TGTGCCAGCGGACCCGACAGGGGGAAGAATCAGCCCCAGCATTTT.

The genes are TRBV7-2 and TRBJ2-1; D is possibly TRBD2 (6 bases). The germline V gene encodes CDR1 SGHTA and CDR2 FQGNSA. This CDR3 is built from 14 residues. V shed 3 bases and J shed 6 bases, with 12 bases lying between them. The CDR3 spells CASSFSNGGNEQFF. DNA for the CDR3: TGTGCCAGCAGCTTTTCGAACGGGGGCAATGAGCAGTTCTTC.

The CDR3 coding sequence is TGTGCCAGCTCCCAAGGACAGGGGGGGTTGAACACTGAAGCTTTCTTT. Residues: CASSQGQGGLNTEAFF. V and J are TRBV18 and TRBJ1-1, with 10 bases identical to TRBD1. Germline V lookup: CDR1 KGHSH, CDR2 LQKENI. The length of the CDR3 is 16 residues. The V gene end was trimmed by 6 bases and the J gene end by 0 bases; junction bases not matched to a gene: 7.

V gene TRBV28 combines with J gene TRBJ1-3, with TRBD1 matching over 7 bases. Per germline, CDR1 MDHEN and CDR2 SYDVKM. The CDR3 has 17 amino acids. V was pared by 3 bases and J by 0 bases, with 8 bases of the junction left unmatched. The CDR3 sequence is CASSFYGTAFSGNTIYF. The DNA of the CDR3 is TGTGCCAGCAGTTTTTATGGGACAGCCTTCTCTGGAAACACCATATATTTT.

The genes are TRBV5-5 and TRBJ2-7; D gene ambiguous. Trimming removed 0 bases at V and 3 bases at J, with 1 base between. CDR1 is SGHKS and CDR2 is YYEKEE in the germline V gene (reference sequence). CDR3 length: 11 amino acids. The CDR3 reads CASSLDYEQYF. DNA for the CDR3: TGTGCCAGCAGCTTGGACTACGAGCAGTACTTC.

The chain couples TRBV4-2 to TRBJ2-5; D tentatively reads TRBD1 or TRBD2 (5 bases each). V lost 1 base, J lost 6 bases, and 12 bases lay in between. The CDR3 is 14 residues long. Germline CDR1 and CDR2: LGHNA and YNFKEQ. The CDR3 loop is CASSQVGPVKTQYF. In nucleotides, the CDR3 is TGTGCCAGCAGCCAAGTGGGACCCGTGAAGACCCAGTACTTC.

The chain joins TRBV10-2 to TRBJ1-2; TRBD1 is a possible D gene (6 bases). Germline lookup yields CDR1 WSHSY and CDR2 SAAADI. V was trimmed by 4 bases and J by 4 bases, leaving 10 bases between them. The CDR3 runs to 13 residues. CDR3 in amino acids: CASSAQGPYGYTF. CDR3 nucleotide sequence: TGCGCCAGCAGTGCACAGGGCCCCTATGGCTACACCTTC.

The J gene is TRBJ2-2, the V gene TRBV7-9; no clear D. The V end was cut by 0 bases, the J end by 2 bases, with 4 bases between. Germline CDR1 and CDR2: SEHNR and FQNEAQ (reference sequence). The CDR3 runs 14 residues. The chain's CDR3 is CASSLAPNTGELFF. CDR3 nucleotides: TGTGCCAGCAGCTTAGCCCCCAACACCGGGGAGCTGTTTTTT.

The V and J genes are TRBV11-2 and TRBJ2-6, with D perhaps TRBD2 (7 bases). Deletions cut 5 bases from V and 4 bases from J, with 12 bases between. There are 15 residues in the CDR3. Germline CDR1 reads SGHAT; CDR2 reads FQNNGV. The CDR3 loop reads CASSTRGAGANVLTF. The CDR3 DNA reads TGTGCCAGCAGCACACGGGGGGCCGGGGCCAACGTCCTGACTTTC.

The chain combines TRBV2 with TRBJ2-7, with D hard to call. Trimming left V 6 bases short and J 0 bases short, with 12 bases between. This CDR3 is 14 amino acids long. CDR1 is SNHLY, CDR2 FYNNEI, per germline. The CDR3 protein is CASRRTLSSYEQYF. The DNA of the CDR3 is TGTGCCAGCAGGAGGACGCTTAGCTCCTACGAGCAGTACTTC.

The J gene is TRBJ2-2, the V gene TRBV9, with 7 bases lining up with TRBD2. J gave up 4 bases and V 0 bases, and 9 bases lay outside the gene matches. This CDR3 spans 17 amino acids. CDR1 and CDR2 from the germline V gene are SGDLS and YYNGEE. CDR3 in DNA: TGTGCCAGCAGCGTAGGGAGTAGGGCTAGCGGCACCGGGGAGCTGTTTTTT. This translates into CASSVGSRASGTGELFF.